Below are 28 T cell receptor beta chains sequenced from a single sample in a study of chemoradiotherapy in HPV16-positive cancers. The table came from immunoSEQ multiplex PCR; TCRdb's copy has only in-frame clones and leaves some out. There are fewer than 8,000 clones in the sample; 85% to 90% occur only once, and roughly 10% lies in the top ten. The source material was tumor tissue, sampled from a patient who underwent chemoradiotherapy. These receptors were collected from a human donor with HPV-associated anogenital cancer.

The chain has TRBV30 and TRBJ2-7, with D possibly being TRBD2 (5 bases). This CDR3 spans 15 amino acids. The V and J ends lost 0 bases and 2 bases respectively, with 14 bases between them. Germline values: CDR1 GTSNPN, CDR2 SVGIG (reference sequence). CDR3 sequence: CAWSVSWARAYEQYF. CDR3 nucleotides: TGTGCCTGGAGTGTAAGCTGGGCGCGGGCCTACGAGCAGTACTTC.

The gene calls are TRBV2 and TRBJ2-1; no clear D. Trimming stripped 2 bases from V and 2 bases from J, with 4 bases between. The CDR3 has 13 residues. Germline CDR1 SNHLY, CDR2 FYNNEI. The CDR3 DNA reads TGTGCCAGCAGTGAACGGGCCTACAATGAGCAGTTCTTC. Residues: CASSERAYNEQFF.

This chain connects TRBV6-5 to TRBJ2-3; no clear D. The germline gives CDR1 MNHEY, CDR2 SVGAGI. This CDR3 contains 14 residues. Deletions cut 1 base from V and 0 bases from J, with 5 bases between. CDR3 region: CASSYLGSTDTQYF. In nucleotides, the CDR3 is TGTGCCAGCAGTTACTTAGGTAGCACAGATACGCAGTATTTT.

The chain has TRBV9 and TRBJ2-3, with 7 nucleotides matching TRBD2. The germline CDR1 and CDR2 sequences are SGDLS and YYNGEE. The CDR3 consists of 15 residues. With V trimmed by 3 bases and J by 6 bases, 10 bases remained unmatched. CDR3 DNA: TGTGCCAGCAGCGCAAGGACTAGAAGGACCGATACGCAGTATTTT. Protein product: CASSARTRRTDTQYF. The entire variable domain, with the rest obtained from reference TRBV9 and TRBJ2-3, is as follows: DSGVTQTPKHLITATGQRVTLRCSPRSGDLSVYWYQQSLDQGLQFLIQYYNGEERAKGNILERFSAQQFPDLHSELNLSSLELGDSALYFCASSARTRRTDTQYFGPGTRLTVL.

The chain couples TRBV6-5 to TRBJ2-1, with D possibly being TRBD1 (5 bases). The CDR3 loop spans 13 amino acids. V gave up 2 bases and J gave up 3 bases, with 5 bases separating them. CDR1 and CDR2 (germline): MNHEY, SVGAGI. Here the CDR3 reads CASSYGHYNEQFF. In DNA, the CDR3 is TGTGCCAGCAGTTACGGACACTACAATGAGCAGTTCTTC.

The genes are TRBV30 and TRBJ1-6; D is uncertain. Germline V gene data show CDR1 as GTSNPN and CDR2 as SVGIG (reference sequence). CDR3 size: 13 residues. V was trimmed by 2 bases and J by 9 bases, leaving 11 bases between them. The CDR3 DNA is TGTGCCTGGAGTCAAGGAGGTGGTTCACCCCTCCACTTT. It translates to CAWSQGGGSPLHF.

The chain is built from TRBV28 and TRBJ1-2; D is unresolved. The CDR3 sequence is 14 residues long. The V and J ends lost 1 base and 2 bases respectively, with 8 bases between them. The germline CDR1 and CDR2 sequences are MDHEN and SYDVKM. The CDR3 nucleotides read TGTGCCAGCAGTTTATCCGGACGAAACTATGGCTACACCTTC. This sequence encodes CASSLSGRNYGYTF.

This chain joins TRBV5-5 and TRBJ2-1; possible D gene TRBD1, 5 bases. Germline V gene data show CDR1 as SGHKS and CDR2 as YYEKEE (reference sequence). V shed 4 bases and J shed 6 bases, with 11 bases lying between them. The CDR3 has 13 residues. The CDR3 loop reads CASSRGLGNEQFF. The DNA for the CDR3 is TGTGCCAGCAGCAGGGGCCTGGGCAATGAGCAGTTCTTC.

V gene TRBV19 combines with J gene TRBJ2-3; TRBD1 might be the D (5 bases). The V gene lost 1 base and the J gene lost 2 bases, with 7 bases spanning the gap. The CDR3 has 14 amino acids. CDR1 is LNHDA and CDR2 is SQIVND in the germline V gene (reference sequence). The CDR3 sequence: CASSIVTVTDTQYF. CDR3 nucleotides: TGTGCCAGTAGTATAGTGACAGTCACAGATACGCAGTATTTT. The whole variable domain, filled in from reference TRBV19 and TRBJ2-3, reads DGGITQSPKYLFRKEGQNVTLSCEQNLNHDAMYWYRQDPGQGLRLIYYSQIVNDFQKGDIAEGYSVSREKKESFPLTVTSAQKNPTAFYLCASSIVTVTDTQYFGPGTRLTVL.

The V call is TRBV5-1, the J call TRBJ2-1, with a tentative D call TRBD2 (5 bases). With 0 bases removed from V and 0 bases from J, the gap between germline ends came to 7 bases. Germline CDR1 reads SGHRS; CDR2 reads YFSETQ. The CDR3 length is 15 residues. CDR3 residues: CASSLETTSYNEQFF. CDR3 DNA: TGCGCCAGCAGCTTGGAGACTACCTCCTACAATGAGCAGTTCTTC.

The chain employs TRBV15 and TRBJ1-1; tentative D call: TRBD1 (5 bases). The V end lost 2 bases, the J end lost 1 base, and 17 bases lay between the germline ends. CDR1 LNHNV and CDR2 YYDKDF come from the germline V gene (reference sequence). The CDR3 runs 17 residues. CDR3 DNA: TGTGCCACCAGCAGACGAAGGGTTTGGGGACGGAACACTGAAGCTTTCTTT. Encoded protein: CATSRRRVWGRNTEAFF.

This clone was seen more than once but under ten times. The CDR3 DNA sequence: TGTGCCAGCAGCTTAGAATCTCCGAGGGTCCAGAACTATGGCTACACCTTC. Translated, it gives CASSLESPRVQNYGYTF. V usage is TRBV11-3 and J usage is TRBJ1-2, with D uncertain. CDR3 size: 17 residues. Trimming cost V 0 bases and J 2 bases, with 16 bases left between them. Per the germline V gene, CDR1 is SGHNT and CDR2 is YENEEA.

The CDR3 is CASSVAGTGTDTQYF. In nucleotides, the CDR3 is TGTGCCAGCAGTGTTGCAGGGACCGGCACAGATACGCAGTATTTT. The chain joins TRBV6-1 to TRBJ2-3, with D perhaps assigned TRBD1 or TRBD2 (5 bases each). Germline V lookup: CDR1 MNHNS, CDR2 SASEGT. The CDR3 loop spans 15 amino acids. V was shortened by 4 bases and J by 1 base, with 12 bases between the two germline ends.

The J gene is TRBJ1-5, the V gene TRBV2; TRBD1 matches 7 bases. V gave up 8 bases and J gave up 4 bases; unmatched junction bases: 8. Germline V gene sequence: CDR1 SNHLY, CDR2 FYNNEI. The CDR3 has 14 residues. The CDR3 DNA is TGTGCCAGCGGTAAGGACAGGAGAAATCAGCCCCAGCATTTT. Encoded protein: CASGKDRRNQPQHF.

The gene calls are TRBV6-5 and TRBJ2-5; 14 bases align to TRBD2. V was pared by 8 bases and J by 5 bases, with 7 bases of the junction left unmatched. The germline V gene has CDR1 MNHEY and CDR2 SVGAGI. The CDR3 runs to 15 residues. The CDR3 DNA reads TGTGCCAGCGCAGGACTAGCGGGAGGAAGGGAGACCCAGTACTTC. Its protein is CASAGLAGGRETQYF.

The chain uses TRBV18 and TRBJ2-1; D gene uncertain. The V gene lost 3 bases and the J gene lost 4 bases, with 7 bases spanning the gap. CDR3 length: 13 amino acids. Germline CDR1 and CDR2: KGHSH and LQKENI. This CDR3 reads CASSPTSYNEQFF. The CDR3, as DNA: TGTGCCAGCTCACCTACCAGTTACAATGAGCAGTTCTTC.

V usage is TRBV4-1 and J usage is TRBJ1-2; possibly TRBD1 for D (5 bases). CDR1 and CDR2 from the germline V gene are MGHRA and YSYEKL. V lost 1 base and J lost 11, with 17 bases in between. The CDR3 runs 14 residues. In DNA form, the CDR3 reads TGCGCCAGCAGCCAAGGGGGAACAGGCGAAGGTTACACCTTC. Protein product: CASSQGGTGEGYTF.

V usage is TRBV7-9 and J usage is TRBJ1-2; TRBD1 might be the D (6 bases). The V end was cut by 0 bases, the J end by 4 bases, with 9 bases between. The CDR3 totals 14 residues. Germline-derived CDR1 and CDR2 are SEHNR and FQNEAQ (reference sequence). The DNA of the CDR3 is TGTGCCAGCAGCTTAGCTCAAGGGGGCTATGGCTACACCTTC. Amino acids: CASSLAQGGYGYTF.

This chain uses TRBV29-1 with TRBJ2-6; no definite D call. Looked up from germline, CDR1 is SQVTM and CDR2 is ANQGSEA. V was shortened by 5 bases and J by 2 bases, with 7 bases between the two germline ends. The CDR3 has 13 amino acids. This chain's CDR3 is CSVLTTGANVLTF. The DNA of the CDR3 is TGCAGCGTTCTGACGACTGGGGCCAACGTCCTGACTTTC.

The chain recombines TRBV9 with TRBJ2-7; D possibly corresponds to TRBD1 (6 bases). CDR1 is SGDLS and CDR2 is YYNGEE in the germline V gene. The CDR3 loop spans 12 amino acids. Deletions cut 3 bases from V and 5 bases from J, with 9 bases between. CDR3 sequence reads: CASSGTANEQYF. CDR3 nucleotide sequence: TGTGCCAGCAGCGGGACAGCCAACGAGCAGTACTTC.

This clone has a single count. This chain joins TRBV2 and TRBJ2-5; 12 positions match TRBD2. The germline CDR1 and CDR2 sequences are SNHLY and FYNNEI. The CDR3 sequence is 16 residues long. Trimming cost V 1 base and J 9 bases; bases outside gene matches: 9. CDR3 DNA: TGTGCCAGCAGTGAAGTATGGCTAGCGGGAGGGGCTGCCCAGTACTTC. Translating it yields CASSEVWLAGGAAQYF.

This chain connects TRBV7-2 to TRBJ1-1, with D unresolved. This CDR3 region has 13 residues. V was trimmed by 2 bases and J by 0 bases, leaving 4 bases between them. Germline V gives CDR1 SGHTA, CDR2 FQGNSA. CDR3 DNA: TGTGCCAGCAGCTTATCAATGAACACTGAAGCTTTCTTT. Translated: CASSLSMNTEAFF.

The CDR3 DNA reads as TGTGCCAGCAACGGGCAGACGAACACCGGGGAGCTGTTTTTT. It yields the protein CASNGQTNTGELFF. The J gene is TRBJ2-2, the V gene TRBV6-1; D call uncertain. The CDR3 runs to 14 residues. CDR1 and CDR2 from the germline V gene are MNHNS and SASEGT. V was pared by 7 bases and J by 0 bases, with 9 bases between.

The chain employs TRBV6-5 and TRBJ2-7; maybe TRBD2 (6 bases). The CDR3 length is 13 residues. CDR1 is MNHEY and CDR2 is SVGAGI in the germline V gene. The V gene lost 5 bases and the J gene lost 6 bases, with 14 bases spanning the gap. The CDR3 region is CASSRTIEFEQYF. The CDR3 DNA is TGTGCCAGCAGTAGGACTATTGAATTCGAGCAGTACTTC.

The chain recombines TRBV28 with TRBJ1-1, with D maybe TRBD1 (5 bases). V was trimmed by 3 bases and J by 5 bases, leaving 7 bases between them. The CDR3 covers 12 residues. Germline V CDR1 and CDR2: MDHEN, SYDVKM. The CDR3: CASSFRQTEAFF. In DNA, the CDR3 is TGTGCCAGCAGTTTTCGACAGACTGAAGCTTTCTTT.

The chain combines TRBV19 with TRBJ2-7; 8 positions match TRBD1. The CDR3 covers 13 residues. V lost 5 bases to trimming and J lost 3 bases; unmatched junction nucleotides: 3. Germline V gene sequence: CDR1 LNHDA, CDR2 SQIVND (reference sequence). CDR3 DNA: TGTGCCAGTAGTCTGGGGACAGGCTACGAGCAGTACTTC. Protein product: CASSLGTGYEQYF. Using reference TRBV19 and TRBJ2-7 for the parts outside the CDR3, the full variable domain is DGGITQSPKYLFRKEGQNVTLSCEQNLNHDAMYWYRQDPGQGLRLIYYSQIVNDFQKGDIAEGYSVSREKKESFPLTVTSAQKNPTAFYLCASSLGTGYEQYFGPGTRLTVT.

This clone was seen a handful of times. In nucleotides, the CDR3 is TGCGCCAGCAGTGAAGGTAGCGGCCTTTACAATGAGCAGTTCTTC. Translation: CASSEGSGLYNEQFF. The J gene is TRBJ2-1, the V gene TRBV10-2, with a tentative D call TRBD2 (6 bases). The germline gives CDR1 WSHSY, CDR2 SAAADI. The germline V and J ends were trimmed by 3 bases and 4 bases, with 13 bases remaining between them. This CDR3 has 15 residues.

This clone was recorded once. The V and J genes are TRBV29-1 and TRBJ2-7; D gene ambiguous. V gave up 5 bases and J gave up 2 bases, with 7 bases separating them. Looked up from germline, CDR1 is SQVTM and CDR2 is ANQGSEA. The CDR3 runs to 11 residues. CDR3 in DNA: TGCAGCGTTAGAAATACCTACGAGCAGTACTTC. Its protein is CSVRNTYEQYF.